A single sample gave rise to the 28 T cell receptor beta chains below, sequenced in a study of T cell repertoires in cytomegalovirus infection. TCRdb re-derived calls from the reads in MiXCR, one entry per CDR3 protein. The sample has some 300,000 distinct CDR3 sequences; about 9.1% are singletons. Sequencing was done on a sample of PBMCs. The receptors derive from a human donor in good health (CMV status not recorded). Some clones in this sample may be carry-over from other donors' samples.

The table lists this clonotype with a few counts. This chain uses TRBV20-1 with TRBJ1-5; D remains ambiguous. The CDR3 is 12 residues long. V gave up 5 bases and J gave up 5 bases, with 10 bases separating them. CDR1 and CDR2 (germline): DFQATT, SNEGSKA (reference sequence). This chain's CDR3 is CSAGSGDQPQHF. DNA of the CDR3: TGCAGTGCTGGCTCCGGGGATCAGCCCCAGCATTTT.

This clonotype occurred many times. The chain recombines TRBV14 with TRBJ2-1; 15 bases fit TRBD2. CDR3 length: 17 amino acids. The V and J ends lost 3 bases and 8 bases, in that order; junction bases with no gene match: 8. The germline CDR1 and CDR2 sequences are SGHDN and FVKESK. CDR3 region: CASSHGTSGGTGDEQFF. The CDR3 nucleotides read TGTGCCAGCAGCCACGGGACTAGCGGGGGGACAGGCGATGAGCAGTTCTTC.

This clonotype appeared a few times. The chain combines TRBV29-1 with TRBJ2-7; 9 bases match TRBD1. The CDR3 spans 14 residues. The V segment lost 5 bases and the J segment 3 bases; nucleotides outside the gene matches: 8. Germline CDR1 SQVTM, CDR2 ANQGSEA. The CDR3 region has the DNA TGCAGCGTTACAACAGGGGGCGAAAGCTACGAGCAGTACTTC. This sequence encodes CSVTTGGESYEQYF.

This clonotype was counted between two and nine times. The chain combines TRBV27 with TRBJ2-5, with D unresolved. Per the germline V gene, CDR1 is MNHEY and CDR2 is SMNVEV (reference sequence). The CDR3 sequence is 14 residues long. With 2 bases removed from V and 7 bases from J, the gap between germline ends came to 14 bases. CDR3 protein: CASSLGFTKGTQYF. Here the CDR3 DNA reads TGTGCCAGCAGTTTAGGTTTTACTAAGGGGACCCAGTACTTC.

In this sample, this clonotype turned up many times. The genes are TRBV28 and TRBJ2-3; 7 bases match TRBD2. This CDR3 has 17 residues. The germline V gene has CDR1 MDHEN and CDR2 SYDVKM. Trimming removed 4 bases from V and 5 bases from J; junction bases left unmatched: 15. Here the CDR3 DNA reads TGTGCCAGCAGTTCCCTTGTAGCGGGTTCTCAAGGAGATACGCAGTATTTT. This translates into CASSSLVAGSQGDTQYF.

This clonotype has at least ten counts. The V call is TRBV5-4, the J call TRBJ1-2; D is unclear. CDR3 length: 13 residues. The V end lost 0 bases, the J end lost 5 bases, and 8 bases lay between the germline ends. In germline, CDR1 is SGHNT, CDR2 YYREEE (reference sequence). The CDR3 loop is CASSLDASYGYTF. CDR3 nucleotide sequence: TGTGCCAGCAGCTTGGATGCGTCGTATGGCTACACCTTC.

There are many counts of this clonotype. The rearrangement joins TRBV18 to TRBJ1-1; D gene uncertain. Looked up from germline, CDR1 is KGHSH and CDR2 is LQKENI. The CDR3 covers 17 residues. V lost 2 bases and J 1 base, leaving 17 bases between the germline ends. CDR3 region: CASSPYTRWQANTEAFF. The CDR3, as DNA: TGTGCCAGCTCACCATATACACGGTGGCAAGCGAACACTGAAGCTTTCTTT.

This clonotype was seen repeatedly, ten times or more. The chain couples TRBV7-9 to TRBJ2-7; D may match TRBD1 or TRBD2 (5 bases each). The CDR3 sequence is 14 residues long. CDR1 SEHNR and CDR2 FQNEAQ come from the germline V gene (reference sequence). V was shortened by 5 bases and J by 7 bases, with 18 bases between the two germline ends. The CDR3: CASSAISDWGEQYV. In DNA form, the CDR3 reads TGTGCCAGCAGCGCGATCAGCGACTGGGGGGAGCAGTACGTC.

This clonotype was detected a few times. The chain joins TRBV20-1 to TRBJ2-1, with 9 bases identical to TRBD1. The CDR3 consists of 15 residues. The J segment lost 5 bases and the V segment lost 0 bases, leaving 5 bases of the junction unmatched. Per germline, CDR1 DFQATT and CDR2 SNEGSKA (reference sequence). CDR3 sequence: CSARDEWTGDNEQFF. In nucleotides, the CDR3 is TGCAGTGCTAGAGATGAGTGGACAGGGGACAATGAGCAGTTCTTC.

This clonotype appeared many times. The rearrangement uses TRBV4-2 and TRBJ2-7; TRBD1 is a possible D gene (5 bases). Trimming left V 0 bases short and J 0 bases short, with 12 bases between. The CDR3 totals 16 residues. The germline CDR1 and CDR2 sequences are LGHNA and YNFKEQ. CDR3 DNA sequence: TGTGCCAGCAGCCAAGAATCCGGACAAAGCTCCTACGAGCAGTACTTC. It specifies CASSQESGQSSYEQYF.

The chain links TRBV14 to TRBJ1-2; 9 bases align to TRBD1. The CDR3 has 15 amino acids. The ends lost 3 bases at V and 9 bases at J; junction bases unmatched: 11. The germline CDR1 and CDR2 sequences are SGHDN and FVKESK. CDR3 bases: TGTGCCAGCAGCCAGGACAGGGGAGGCCTCTACAGCTACACCTTC. Translated, it gives CASSQDRGGLYSYTF.

There are many counts of this clonotype. The chain links TRBV7-9 to TRBJ1-3; D unclear. Deletions cut 5 bases from V and 0 bases from J, with 14 bases between. There are 16 residues in the CDR3. CDR1 and CDR2 (germline): SEHNR, FQNEAQ (reference sequence). CDR3 in DNA: TGTGCCAGCAGCCAGCCCGGGGAGAGCTCTGGAAACACCATATATTTT. Encoded protein: CASSQPGESSGNTIYF.

The rearrangement uses TRBV7-9 and TRBJ1-2, with TRBD1 identical over 10 bases. Germline assignment: CDR1 SEHNR and CDR2 FQNEAQ (reference sequence). This CDR3 is 17 amino acids long. V trimming: 4 bases; J trimming: 4 bases; junction bases outside the gene matches: 12. DNA of the CDR3: TGTGCCAGCAGCTCTTGGGAGGGGACAGGGGATACCTATGGCTACACCTTC. Encoded protein: CASSSWEGTGDTYGYTF.

This clonotype was recorded at least ten times. This rearrangement joins TRBV2 to TRBJ2-3; 8 positions match TRBD2. J lost 3 bases, V lost 8 bases, and 10 bases had no gene match. The CDR3 runs 15 residues. Per germline, CDR1 SNHLY and CDR2 FYNNEI. CDR3 sequence (DNA): TGTGCCAGCGACTATGGGGGACTAGGAACAGATACGCAGTATTTT. It translates to CASDYGGLGTDTQYF.

As regards this clonotype: Since the CDR3 does not end with the conserved phenylalanine or tryptophan, this likely comes from a read error. This chain connects TRBV29-1 to TRBJ1-2; the D is unclear. The V end was cut by 6 bases, the J end by 8 bases, with 13 bases between. Germline V gene sequence: CDR1 SQVTM, CDR2 ANQGSEA. The length of the CDR3 is 11 residues. This chain's CDR3 is CSVLREGGYTY. The CDR3 DNA sequence: TGCAGCGTCCTGAGGGAGGGCGGCTACACCTAC.

This clonotype was detected ten times or more. The rearrangement links TRBV7-2 to TRBJ2-1, with D unclear. From germline, CDR1 is SGHTA and CDR2 FQGNSA. With 5 bases removed from V and 9 bases from J, the gap between germline ends came to 11 bases. The CDR3 extends over 12 amino acids. The CDR3 coding sequence is TGTGCCAGCAGCCAATCCGACGGTGAGCAGTTCTTC. It translates to CASSQSDGEQFF.

In its sample, this clonotype was seen many times. This chain links TRBV28 with TRBJ2-5, with a tentative D call TRBD2 (5 bases). V was cut by 8 bases and J by 5 bases, with 18 bases left in between. The CDR3 is made up of 14 amino acids. Per germline, CDR1 MDHEN and CDR2 SYDVKM. Written as DNA, the CDR3 is TGTGCCAGCTTCACTCCGAGAGGGATGGAGACCCAGTACTTC. It encodes CASFTPRGMETQYF.

This chain uses TRBV3-1 with TRBJ2-3, with 8 bases fitting TRBD2. V was clipped by 4 bases and J by 5 bases; unmatched bases: 8. The CDR3 has 15 amino acids. From germline, CDR1 is LGHDT and CDR2 YNNKEL (reference sequence). CDR3 sequence (DNA): TGTGCCAGCAGCCCTCCGGGACTAGTGGTAGATACGCAGTATTTT. Residues: CASSPPGLVVDTQYF.

This clonotype was observed at least ten times. The rearrangement joins TRBV6-5 to TRBJ2-5, with 10 bases fitting TRBD2. This CDR3 has 16 amino acids. Germline V gene lookup returns CDR1 MNHEY and CDR2 SVGAGI. The V gene end was trimmed by 0 bases and the J gene end by 2 bases; junction bases not matched to a gene: 3. The CDR3 spells CASSYSGLALQETQYF. DNA for the CDR3: TGTGCCAGCAGTTACTCGGGACTAGCGTTGCAAGAGACCCAGTACTTC.

This clonotype was seen ten or more times. The chain joins TRBV5-8 to TRBJ2-1; D may be TRBD2 (6 bases). Germline assignment: CDR1 SGHTS and CDR2 YDEGEE. Trimming shortened V by 5 bases and J by 0 bases, and 12 bases separated the two germline ends. This CDR3 spans 15 amino acids. CDR3 sequence: CASSPGTYSYNEQFF. The CDR3 bases are TGTGCCAGCAGTCCCGGGACTTACTCCTACAATGAGCAGTTCTTC. The full variable domain, with the rest looked up from reference TRBV5-8 and TRBJ2-1, is EAGVTQSPTHLIKTRGQQATLRCSPISGHTSVYWYQQALGLGLQFLLWYDEGEERNRGNFPPRFSGRQFPNYSSELNVNALELEDSALYLCASSPGTYSYNEQFFGPGTRLTVL.

Only a few counts were recorded for this clonotype. V and J are TRBV12-3 or TRBV12-4 and TRBJ2-1; 7 bases align to TRBD1. The CDR3 totals 14 residues. V dropped 10 bases and J dropped 0; count of bases not matched to a gene: 6. CDR3 sequence: CATQGVGSYNEQFF. The CDR3 DNA reads as TGTGCCACCCAGGGGGTTGGCTCCTACAATGAGCAGTTCTTC.

This clonotype came up a few times. The V call is TRBV9, the J call TRBJ2-3, with 10 positions matching TRBD1. The CDR3 covers 17 residues. Germline CDR1 SGDLS, CDR2 YYNGEE. Germline trimming cut 2 bases from V and 4 bases from J; bases unmatched to any gene: 10. The CDR3 region is CASSVEAGQGVPDTQYF. The CDR3 DNA reads as TGTGCCAGCAGCGTCGAGGCAGGACAGGGGGTACCAGATACGCAGTATTTT.

This clonotype was seen at least ten times. CDR3 in amino acids: CASSTRTGSTDTQYF. The CDR3 bases are TGTGCCAGCAGCACTCGGACAGGGAGCACAGATACGCAGTATTTT. The V and J genes are TRBV4-2 and TRBJ2-3; TRBD1 matches at 8 bases. The germline V gene encodes CDR1 LGHNA and CDR2 YNFKEQ. Trimming removed 5 bases from V and 0 bases from J; junction bases left unmatched: 4. This CDR3 is 15 amino acids long.

The table lists this clonotype with many counts. Compared with germline, one end of the junction differs, possibly owing to a read error. This sequence joins TRBV12-3 or TRBV12-4 and TRBJ1-5; D is perhaps TRBD1 (5 bases). The length of the CDR3 is 15 residues. CDR3 residues: CASGLGAYSNQPQHF. The CDR3 nucleotides are TGTGCCAGCGGTTTAGGGGCCTATAGCAATCAGCCCCAGCATTTT.

On this clonotype itself: Just one base apart from a much larger clone, this may be a read error. CDR3 amino acids: CAGSQSGQNSYEQYF. The CDR3, as DNA: TGTGCCGGCAGCCAATCGGGACAGAATTCCTACGAGCAGTACTTC. V gene TRBV4-1 combines with J gene TRBJ2-7, with 7 positions matching TRBD1. CDR1 MGHRA and CDR2 YSYEKL come from the germline V gene. This CDR3 spans 15 amino acids.

The sample holds many counts of this clonotype. The genes are TRBV7-2 and TRBJ1-1; 7 bases map to TRBD1. Germline CDR1 SGHTA, CDR2 FQGNSA. The CDR3 consists of 14 residues. The J segment lost 0 bases and the V segment lost 5 bases, leaving 3 bases of the junction unmatched. The DNA for the CDR3 is TGTGCCAGCAGCCGCAGGGGGTTGAACACTGAAGCTTTCTTT. Its protein product is CASSRRGLNTEAFF.

This clonotype came up many times. The V and J genes are TRBV7-2 and TRBJ1-5; D gene ambiguous. Germline V gene data show CDR1 as SGHTA and CDR2 as FQGNSA. This CDR3 is 13 amino acids long. V lost 2 bases and J 5 bases, leaving 7 bases between the germline ends. CDR3 DNA sequence: TGTGCCAGCAGCTTATTACGGGATCAGCCCCAGCATTTT. Amino acid sequence: CASSLLRDQPQHF.

This clonotype showed up just a few times. This chain links TRBV7-3 with TRBJ2-7, with unresolved D. Looked up from germline, CDR1 is SGHTA and CDR2 is FQGTGA. This CDR3 has 12 amino acids. V was trimmed by 10 bases and J by 0 bases, leaving 10 bases between them. CDR3 sequence: CANPLHSYEQYV. In nucleotides, the CDR3 is TGTGCCAACCCCCTACACTCCTACGAGCAGTACGTC.